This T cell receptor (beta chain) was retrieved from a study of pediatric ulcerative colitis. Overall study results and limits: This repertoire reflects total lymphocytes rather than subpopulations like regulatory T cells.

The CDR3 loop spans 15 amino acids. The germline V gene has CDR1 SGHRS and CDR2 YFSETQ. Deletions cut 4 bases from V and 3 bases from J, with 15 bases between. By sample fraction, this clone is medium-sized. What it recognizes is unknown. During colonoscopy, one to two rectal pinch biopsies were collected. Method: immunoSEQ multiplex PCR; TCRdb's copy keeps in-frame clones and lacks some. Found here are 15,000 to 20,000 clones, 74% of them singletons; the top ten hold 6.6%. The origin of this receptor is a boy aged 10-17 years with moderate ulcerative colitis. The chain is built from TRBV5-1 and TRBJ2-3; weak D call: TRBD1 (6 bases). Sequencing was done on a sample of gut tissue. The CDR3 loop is CASSHGQTTTDTQYF. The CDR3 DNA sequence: TGCGCCAGCAGCCATGGACAGACGACGACAGATACGCAGTATTTT. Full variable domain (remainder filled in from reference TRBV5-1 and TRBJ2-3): KAGVTQTPRYLIKTRGQQVTLSCSPISGHRSVSWYQQTPGQGLQFLFEYFSETQRNKGNFPGRFSGRQFSNSRSEMNVSTLELGDSALYLCASSHGQTTTDTQYFGPGTRLTVL.